One T cell receptor (beta chain) is described in this entry. This record belongs to a study of tumor-infiltrating lymphocytes in primary liver carcinoma. Study-wide background: Treatment of the patients' primary liver carcinoma consisted of surgical resection.

CDR3 length: 16 residues. Germline V gives CDR1 DFQATT, CDR2 SNEGSKA (reference sequence). Researchers generated TCR beta cDNA from about 530 ng of total RNA, relying on a constant-region primer. What produced the TCR beta libraries was three nested multiplex PCR rounds using slightly modified ARM-PCR. The first two PCR rounds used TRBV1-TRBV30 primers with a Cbeta primer, about 9 cycles each. Using its own MiXCR run on the multiplex PCR reads, TCRdb lists one record per CDR3 protein. The data hold 200,000 or so distinct CDR3 sequences, with around 60% observed a single time. They got blood RNA out of unsorted whole blood and also pulled out germline DNA.

This clonotype originated in a woman in her sixties with primary liver carcinoma and hepatitis B virus infection. This rearrangement joins TRBV20-1 to TRBJ2-1; the match to TRBD2 covers 10 bases. Sequenced material: peripheral blood. CDR3 in amino acids: CSALYTAGGSYNEQFF. Here the CDR3 DNA reads TGCAGCGCCCTCTATACAGCGGGAGGGTCCTACAATGAGCAGTTCTTC.